This T cell receptor beta chain was retrieved from a study of T cell changes during pregnancy in multiple sclerosis. The repertoire was sequenced with immunoSEQ multiplex PCR; TCRdb's copy has only in-frame clones and lacks some. The repertoire has fewer than 30,000 clones, approximately 89% of them found once; the top ten carry around 16%. The CDR3 is 15 amino acids. J lost 6 bases, V lost 2 bases, and 2 bases had no gene match. Per germline, CDR1 SGHVS and CDR2 FNYEAQ. The V and J genes are TRBV7-6 and TRBJ2-7, with 15 positions matching TRBD2. The clonotype comes from a female donor with multiple sclerosis, enrolled in a pregnancy study. The specimen was CD8+ T cells from peripheral blood mononuclear cells, collected in the second trimester of pregnancy. The DNA of the CDR3 is TGTGCCAGCAGCTTAAAGGGACTAGCGGGGGGCGAGCAGTACTTC. Translating it yields CASSLKGLAGGEQYF. Filled out from reference TRBV7-6 and TRBJ2-7, the complete variable domain reads GAGVSQSPRYKVTKRGQDVALRCDPISGHVSLYWYRQALGQGPEFLTYFNYEAQQDKSGLPNDRFSAERPEGSISTLTIQRTEQRDSAMYRCASSLKGLAGGEQYFGPGTRLTVT.